The present TCR beta chain was sequenced within a study of Ad26.COV2.S vaccination and SARS-CoV-2 variants (dated by TCRdb to the early 2020s). For the wider study: Vaccine-arm donors came from COV1001, a multicentre, randomized, double-blind, placebo-controlled phase I-IIa trial of Ad26.COV2.S in healthy adults. Dosing of Ad26.COV2.S was intramuscular, at either 5x10^10 or 1x10^11 viral particles, delivered as one shot or as two shots spaced 56 days apart. Sequencing of the TCRbeta repertoire served to evaluate the specificity and breadth of SARS-CoV-2-reactive T cell receptors following Ad26.COV2.S vaccination. A total of approximately 30 samples were included in the TCR-sequenced set, comprising around 19 Ad26.COV2.S vaccine recipients, 5 placebo recipients and 8 SARS-CoV-2 convalescent individuals. Trial participants were randomized into five groups of five: low-dose or high-dose Ad26.COV2.S given once or twice, or placebo on both occasions. Blinding of investigators to trial group allocation was maintained during experiments and outcome assessment.

On this clone itself: No cognate antigen has been identified for it. No qualities accompany the bases; no much larger clone lies one base away.

The treatment or condition label here, explained by the study, means: roughly 20 received Ad26.COV2.S at low or high dose, single or two shots; about five received placebo; per-sample allocation not given. Repertoires of vaccine and placebo recipients were sequenced from samples collected on day 63 after the first injection. Between 29 July and 7 August 2020, Cohort 1b enrolled 20 to 30 adults aged 18-55 years at one site in Boston, USA. Ad26.COV2.S was a replication-incompetent adenovirus type 26 vector that expressed a prefusion-stabilized SARS-CoV-2 spike protein derived from the original Wuhan strain. General study outcomes and caveats: The study lacked the statistical power to compare responses across vaccine doses or regimens. After vaccination, substantial breadth of spike-specific CD8+ and CD4+ T cell responses was reported. Compared with placebo recipients, Ad26.COV2.S recipients showed higher spike-specific TCR breadth (P = 0.0014). Vaccine and placebo recipients had comparable non-spike TCR breadth, which fits with the vaccine containing only spike. It was noted by the authors that total T cell responses may have been underestimated by the TCR breadth and depth analyses.

The immunoSEQ Assay was used to sequence TCRbeta CDR3 regions. After extraction, genomic DNA underwent amplification by bias-controlled multiplex PCR, followed by high-throughput sequencing. The paper's data handling went like this. To quantify the absolute abundance of every unique TCRbeta CDR3 region, sequences were collapsed and filtered. T cell fraction was estimated by normalizing TCRbeta template counts to usable DNA, which was measured by amplifying reference genes present in all nucleated cells. Repertoire TCRs were annotated as SARS-CoV-2-specific by exact matching of V gene, CDR3 amino acid sequence and J gene to a known reactive TCR set. The reference SARS-CoV-2 TCR set came from MIRA and was filtered for enrichment in COVID-19-positive ImmuneCODE repertoires, removing public or cross-reactive TCRs. Based on the MIRA antigens, annotated TCRs were further analysed at the level of specific ORF or position within ORF. Depth was the summed frequency of annotated unique rearrangements, while breadth was defined as annotated unique rearrangements over total unique productive rearrangements. Two-sided Wilcoxon rank-sum tests were used to compare TCR breadth between groups. As stored in TCRdb, this immuneACCESS dataset retains in-frame rearrangements with V and J assigned. A fraction of the clones does not appear; measured against another copy, unresolved V genes explain less than half of the discrepancy, and the remainder lacks a known reason. The DNA was the basis for D and trimming; V, J and clone size are from that table. Here the sample has about 350,000 clones; around 88% occur a single time. The top ten hold roughly 5% of the sample.

This clonotype originated in a person aged 18 to 65 who received the Ad26.COV2.S COVID-19 vaccine or a placebo. Sequenced material: peripheral blood, taken in a trial of Ad26.COV2.S vaccine versus placebo.

The DNA sequence is TGTGCCAGCAGTTACCGGGACCTCATCTACGAGCAGTACTTC. The translation is CASSYRDLIYEQYF. This sequence uses TRBV6-6 and TRBJ2-7; the D gene may be TRBD1 or TRBD2, since each aligns over 5 bases. Including the terminal cysteine and phenylalanine, the CDR3 comprises 14 residues. CDR3 DNA only is kept here, 42 bases in frame from base 1. The germline V gene (reference sequence) gives CDR1 as MNHNY and CDR2 as SVGAGI. Trimming takes 2 bases from V and 3 bases from J, and the germline ends sit 11 bases apart.